The 15 T cell receptor beta chains listed next were all sequenced from one sample in a study of CD8 T cells in cerebrospinal fluid in Alzheimer's disease. TCRdb reprocessed the 10x single-cell sequencing reads; each CDR3 protein has one entry and no DNA is given. The sample's table shows some 300 distinct CDR3 sequences. The sample comprised cerebrospinal fluid. The receptors come from a human donor with mild cognitive impairment.

CDR3 region: CASSPPLEEETQYF. The genes are TRBV6-2 or TRBV6-3 and TRBJ2-5; TCRdb names TRBD2, which stays unverified in the absence of DNA. This CDR3 is 14 amino acids long. Germline V CDR1 and CDR2: MNHEY, SVGEGT.

This clonotype is called large based on its frequency. This chain uses TRBV20-1 with TRBJ2-3; checking the TCRdb D call of TRBD2 is not possible without DNA. Germline CDR1 reads DFQATT; CDR2 reads SNEGSKA (reference sequence). The CDR3 runs to 15 residues. The CDR3: CSARDAGPDTDTQYF.

Measured by frequency, this clonotype is medium-sized. V is TRBV7-2 and J is TRBJ1-6. Germline V gives CDR1 SGHTA, CDR2 FQGNSA. This CDR3 has 15 amino acids. The CDR3 is CASSLEEGVGSPLHF.

This clonotype counts as medium-sized (0.01 to 0.1%) by frequency. J is TRBJ1-5 and V is TRBV20-1; TCRdb's assignment of TRBD1 cannot be checked, as there is no DNA. Germline V lookup: CDR1 DFQATT, CDR2 SNEGSKA (reference sequence). The CDR3 is 13 amino acids. Here the CDR3 reads CSAGTGNDQPQHF.

Considering frequency, this clonotype is medium-sized. The J gene is TRBJ2-5, the V gene TRBV5-1; TCRdb reports TRBD2, a call that lacks DNA to check it against. Germline values: CDR1 SGHRS, CDR2 YFSETQ. The CDR3 spans 15 residues. CDR3 residues: CASSLVAGSQETQYF.

The rearrangement uses TRBV29-1 and TRBJ2-1; TCRdb picks TRBD2, but there is no DNA to check that call. The CDR3 is 16 residues long. Germline values: CDR1 SQVTM, CDR2 ANQGSEA. CDR3 sequence reads: CSVGGAAGGILGEQFF.

This clonotype counts as large (0.1 to 1%) by frequency. The chain links TRBV20-1 to TRBJ2-5; TCRdb outputs TRBD2, but without DNA this stays unchecked. This CDR3 is built from 14 residues. Germline values: CDR1 DFQATT, CDR2 SNEGSKA (reference sequence). CDR3: CSARDWTSEETQYF.

According to its frequency, this clonotype is large (0.1 to 1%). The rearrangement uses TRBV7-8 and TRBJ2-5; the D call of TRBD2 rests on TCRdb alone, since no DNA is present to check it. This CDR3 is built from 15 residues. Germline lookup yields CDR1 SGHVS and CDR2 FQNEAQ. CDR3 residues: CASSPQETSRETQYF.

This clonotype registers large by frequency. V gene TRBV7-2 combines with J gene TRBJ2-1; without DNA, the TCRdb call of TRBD2 cannot be checked. The CDR3 is 16 amino acids. Germline CDR1 and CDR2: SGHTA and FQGNSA. CDR3 sequence: CASSRQGLAIYNEQFF.

The chain couples TRBV10-3 to TRBJ2-1; TCRdb selects TRBD2, and the lack of DNA leaves this call unchecked. The germline V gene encodes CDR1 ENHRY and CDR2 SYGVKD. The CDR3 loop spans 15 amino acids. Here the CDR3 reads CAISEGTSGRGEQFF.

Measured by frequency, this clonotype is hyperexpanded. The chain links TRBV7-9 to TRBJ2-3; the D gene TCRdb calls, TRBD1, cannot be checked with no DNA. The CDR3 spans 15 residues. In germline, CDR1 is SEHNR, CDR2 FQNEAQ (reference sequence). This chain's CDR3 is CASSLFQGALDTQYF.

The V gene is TRBV9, the J gene TRBJ2-1; the TCRdb call, TRBD2, lacks DNA for checking. Germline CDR1 and CDR2: SGDLS and YYNGEE. CDR3 length equals 19 residues. CDR3 amino acids: CASSVEVKASGRTDNEQFF. Variable domain in full (rest from reference TRBV9 and TRBJ2-1): DSGVTQTPKHLITATGQRVTLRCSPRSGDLSVYWYQQSLDQGLQFLIQYYNGEERAKGNILERFSAQQFPDLHSELNLSSLELGDSALYFCASSVEVKASGRTDNEQFFGPGTRLTVL.

This clonotype shows up as large (0.1 to 1%) by frequency. The chain combines TRBV20-1 with TRBJ2-3; no DNA is available, so the TRBD1 call from TCRdb remains unchecked. From germline, CDR1 is DFQATT and CDR2 SNEGSKA (reference sequence). CDR3 size: 14 residues. This CDR3 is CSPLSGQGADTQYF.

This clonotype is identified as large (0.1 to 1%) from frequency. The chain recombines TRBV21-1 with TRBJ2-7; TCRdb names TRBD2, which stays unverified in the absence of DNA. TRBV21-1 is a recognized pseudogene. This CDR3 is built from 16 residues. CDR3 protein: CASSTRAGGPSYEQYF.

This clonotype shows up as hyperexpanded by frequency. This chain joins TRBV9 and TRBJ2-6; checking the TCRdb D call of TRBD2 is not possible without DNA. The CDR3 has 19 residues. Germline CDR1 reads SGDLS; CDR2 reads YYNGEE. The CDR3: CASSVVKGSGLSGANVLTF.